The 7 T cell receptor beta chains below come from one sample, sequenced in a study of blood T cell repertoires in COVID-19. The repertoire was sequenced with immunoSEQ multiplex PCR; TCRdb's copy has only in-frame clones and lacks some. The sample has nearly 400,000 clones; about nine tenths are singletons. The sequencing sample was made of PBMCs or T cells enriched from blood (not recorded which). These TCRs come from a woman under 40 who had recovered from COVID-19.

V usage is TRBV4-2 and J usage is TRBJ1-2; 8 bases match TRBD1. V shed 0 bases and J 2 bases; nucleotides not matched to a gene: 11. Germline V gene lookup returns CDR1 LGHNA and CDR2 YNFKEQ. The CDR3 contains 18 residues. This CDR3 reads CASSQEGQGAHLNYGYTF. CDR3 sequence (DNA): TGTGCCAGCAGCCAAGAGGGCCAGGGGGCCCATCTAAACTATGGCTACACCTTC.

V gene TRBV29-1 combines with J gene TRBJ2-2; D is perhaps TRBD1 (5 bases). The V gene's germline CDR1 is SQVTM and CDR2 ANQGSEA. With 3 bases removed from V and 1 base from J, the gap between germline ends came to 6 bases. This CDR3 has 13 residues. The CDR3 DNA is TGCAGCGTTGACACAGGGAACACCGGGGAGCTGTTTTTT. Translation: CSVDTGNTGELFF.

The V and J genes are TRBV11-2 and TRBJ2-5, with 9 bases matching TRBD2. The V gene's germline CDR1 is SGHAT and CDR2 FQNNGV. The length of the CDR3 is 15 residues. The junction had 6 bases not matched to a gene; V was cut back by 5 bases and J by 2 bases. Written as DNA, the CDR3 is TGTGCCAGCAGCGACCGTAGCGGGGGACAAGAGACCCAGTACTTC. This codes for CASSDRSGGQETQYF. The full variable domain, rest sourced from reference TRBV11-2 and TRBJ2-5, is EAGVAQSPRYKIIEKRQSVAFWCNPISGHATLYWYQQILGQGPKLLIQFQNNGVVDDSQLPKDRFSAERLKGVDSTLKIQPAKLEDSAVYLCASSDRSGGQETQYFGPGTRLLVL.

This clone was observed a single time. The rearrangement uses TRBV19 and TRBJ1-4, with D perhaps matching TRBD1 (6 bases). There are 13 residues in the CDR3. CDR1 and CDR2 from the germline V gene are LNHDA and SQIVND (reference sequence). Trimming took off 7 bases at V and 8 bases at J, with 14 bases between the two ends. The CDR3 DNA sequence: TGTGCCAGTACGGGGGGCTCGCGGGAAAAACTGTTTTTT. It translates to CASTGGSREKLFF. Looking up the rest from reference TRBV19 and TRBJ1-4 gives the full variable domain: DGGITQSPKYLFRKEGQNVTLSCEQNLNHDAMYWYRQDPGQGLRLIYYSQIVNDFQKGDIAEGYSVSREKKESFPLTVTSAQKNPTAFYLCASTGGSREKLFFGSGTQLSVL.

This clone came up once. The chain uses TRBV19 and TRBJ1-1; D uncertain. Trimming stripped 6 bases from V and 6 bases from J, with 17 bases between. CDR1 and CDR2 (germline): LNHDA, SQIVND (reference sequence). CDR3 size: 14 residues. This CDR3 reads CASSPPGFGAEAFF. CDR3 DNA sequence: TGTGCCAGTAGCCCCCCCGGCTTTGGAGCTGAAGCTTTCTTT.

The chain recombines TRBV27 with TRBJ2-1; 8 nucleotides agree with TRBD1. The CDR3 consists of 15 residues. With V trimmed by 6 bases and J by 2 bases, 6 bases remained unmatched. CDR1 is MNHEY and CDR2 is SMNVEV in the germline V gene (reference sequence). CDR3 amino acids: CASRPDRAPYNEQFF. In DNA, the CDR3 is TGTGCCAGCAGACCGGACAGGGCCCCCTACAATGAGCAGTTCTTC.

As regards this clone: One junction end does not reproduce the germline sequence, and a read error may be involved. The genes are TRBV7-9 and TRBJ1-2; the D is unclear. Per the germline V gene, CDR1 is SEHNR and CDR2 is FQNEAQ (reference sequence). CDR3 length: 12 residues. CDR3 bases: TGTGCCAGCAGCTTAGACGTGGGCCGGCTCCCCTTC. This translates into CASSLDVGRLPF. The whole variable domain, remainder taken from reference TRBV7-9 and TRBJ1-2, is DTGVSQNPRHKITKRGQNVTFRCDPISEHNRLYWYRQTLGQGPEFLTYFQNEAQLEKSRLLSDRFSAERPKGSFSTLEIQRTEQGDSAMYLCASSLDVGRLPFGSGTRLTVV.